This TCR beta chain was sequenced in a study of PD-1 blockade in classical Hodgkin lymphoma (dated by TCRdb to the early 2020s). In the study overall: Nivolumab dosing was 3 mg/kg intravenously every 2 weeks, continuing until either disease progression or unacceptable toxicity. The study used CyTOF and TCR beta sequencing to define a peripheral blood immune signature of response to PD-1 blockade in classical Hodgkin lymphoma. Study-level results and caveats: Diversity was lower in patients who began nivolumab less than 1 year after ASCT, so these patients were left out of later analyses to avoid confounding by immune reconstitution. Trial patients achieving complete response had baseline diversity similar to newly diagnosed patients, whereas partial responders and progressors had significantly lower diversity. Baseline TCR diversity was reported to be lower in newly diagnosed patients than in healthy donors, and even lower in relapsed/refractory patients. By C4D1, a significant rise was seen in CD4+ TCR diversity but not in CD8+ TCR diversity (p=0.0027 vs p=0.16), and the rise was most apparent among complete responders (p=0.02). The study covered only a single clinical trial cohort, and the causes of the repertoire differences, possibly disease activity or prior therapy, were still not defined.

The sample's time point label, in plain terms: cycle 1 day 1 (C1D1), immediately before nivolumab initiation. Relapse after autologous stem cell transplantation had occurred in all trial patients, and cohorts A, B and C were distinguished by prior brentuximab vedotin exposure. The trial cohort was composed of over 50 patients with relapsed/refractory classical Hodgkin lymphoma, for whom complete response, partial response or progressive disease was recorded as best overall response. In the multi-cohort phase II CheckMate 205 trial, trial patients received single-agent nivolumab. An independent review committee assessed best overall response by applying the 2007 International Working Group response criteria. PBMCs from the trial were collected at three points: immediately before nivolumab initiation (C1D1), and during therapy at cycle 2 day 1 and cycle 4 day 1. Peripheral blood was collected in 8 mL Vacutainer Cell Preparation Tubes, from which PBMCs were isolated by centrifugation and then cryopreserved.

The CDR3 sequence holds 13 residues, the cysteine and phenylalanine included. The retained sequence is limited to the CDR3, 39 bases, with the frame set at the first base. The Qiagen DNeasy kit was used to extract genomic DNA from unsorted PBMCs and from the negatively selected CD4+ and CD8+ fractions. Using primers that anneal to V and J segments, immunoSEQ multiplex PCR amplified the TCR beta CDR3 regions. Amplification bias was minimized using a synthetic immune receptor repertoire, and residual bias was removed computationally after sequencing. The source study handled its data this way. Custom Python scripts were used to quantify repertoire diversity as the Shannon entropy index. Unsorted, CD4+ and CD8+ repertoires were analyzed separately, except in combined analyses where CD4+ and CD8+ sequences were merged in silico. Clonal expansion was defined as a frequency increase of at least 2-fold after treatment compared with C1D1, and clones undetected at baseline were assigned a pseudocount of 0.5. Clones with 0 or 1 copy at C1D1 were defined as singleton clones, while clones with 2 or more copies were defined as non-singleton clones. Clones expanded in unsorted samples were annotated as CD4+, CD8+ or unknown by matching protein sequences in sorted samples from the same patient. Wilcoxon tests were applied to paired samples to test diversity changes from C1D1 to C4D1. In TCRdb, the immuneACCESS table is reduced to in-frame sequences with V and J assigned. These tables do not hold every clone; where another copy was compared, an unresolved V gene accounts for under half, and the others remain unexplained. The DNA gave D and trimming, while V, J and clone size come from that table. This sample has about 46,000 clones in its table, and 73% of those were observed once. The ten largest clones capture approximately 10% of the sample.

In its sample, this clone was seen once. Its recognized antigen is unknown. No much larger clonotype is one base removed from it; base qualities were not supplied. The TCR originated in a human donor with classical Hodgkin lymphoma. The material sequenced was peripheral blood mononuclear cells (PBMCs), taken at baseline. The receptor chain draws on TRBV21-1 and TRBJ2-7. TRBV21-1 is an annotated pseudogene. The bases read TGTGCCAGCAGCAACGATCTCTCCTACGAGCAGTACTTC. Translated, it reads CASSNDLSYEQYF.